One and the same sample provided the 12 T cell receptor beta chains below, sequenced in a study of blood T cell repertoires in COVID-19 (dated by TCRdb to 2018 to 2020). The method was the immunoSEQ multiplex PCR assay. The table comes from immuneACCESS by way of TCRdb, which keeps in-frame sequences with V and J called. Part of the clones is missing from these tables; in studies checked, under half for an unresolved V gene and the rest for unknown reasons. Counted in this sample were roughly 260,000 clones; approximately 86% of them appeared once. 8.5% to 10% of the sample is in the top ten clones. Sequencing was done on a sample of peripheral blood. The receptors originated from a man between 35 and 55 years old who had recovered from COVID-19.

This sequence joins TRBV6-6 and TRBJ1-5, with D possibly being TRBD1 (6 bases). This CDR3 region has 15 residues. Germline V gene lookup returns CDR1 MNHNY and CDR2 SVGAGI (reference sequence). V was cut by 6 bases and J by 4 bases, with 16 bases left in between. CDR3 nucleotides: TGTGCCAGCAGAGGACAGCAAACGAGGAATCAGCCCCAGCATTTT. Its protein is CASRGQQTRNQPQHF.

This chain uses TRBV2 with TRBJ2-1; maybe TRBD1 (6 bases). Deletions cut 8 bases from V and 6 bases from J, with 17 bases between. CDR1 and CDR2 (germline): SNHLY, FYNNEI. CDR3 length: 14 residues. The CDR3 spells CASRSSQGTNEQFF. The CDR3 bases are TGTGCCAGCCGCTCCTCCCAGGGGACCAATGAGCAGTTCTTC.

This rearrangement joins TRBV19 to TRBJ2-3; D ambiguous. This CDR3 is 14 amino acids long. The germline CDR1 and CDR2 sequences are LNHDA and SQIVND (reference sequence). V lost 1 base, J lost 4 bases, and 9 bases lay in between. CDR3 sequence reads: CASSIVPGSDTQYF. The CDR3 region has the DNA TGTGCCAGTAGTATAGTTCCCGGGTCAGATACGCAGTATTTT. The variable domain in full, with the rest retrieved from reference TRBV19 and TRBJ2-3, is DGGITQSPKYLFRKEGQNVTLSCEQNLNHDAMYWYRQDPGQGLRLIYYSQIVNDFQKGDIAEGYSVSREKKESFPLTVTSAQKNPTAFYLCASSIVPGSDTQYFGPGTRLTVL.

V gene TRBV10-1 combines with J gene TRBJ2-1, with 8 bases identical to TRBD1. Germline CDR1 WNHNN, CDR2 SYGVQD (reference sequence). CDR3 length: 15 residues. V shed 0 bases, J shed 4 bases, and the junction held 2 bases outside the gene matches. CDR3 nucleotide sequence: TGCGCCAGCAGTGAGTCACGGACAGGGTACAATGAGCAGTTCTTC. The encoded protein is CASSESRTGYNEQFF.

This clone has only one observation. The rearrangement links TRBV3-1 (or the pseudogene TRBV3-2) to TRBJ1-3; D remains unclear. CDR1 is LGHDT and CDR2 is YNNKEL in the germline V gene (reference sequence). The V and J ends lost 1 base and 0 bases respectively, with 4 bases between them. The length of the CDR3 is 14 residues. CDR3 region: CASSQGSSGNTIYF. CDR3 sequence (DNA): TGTGCCAGCAGCCAAGGCAGCTCTGGAAACACCATATATTTT.

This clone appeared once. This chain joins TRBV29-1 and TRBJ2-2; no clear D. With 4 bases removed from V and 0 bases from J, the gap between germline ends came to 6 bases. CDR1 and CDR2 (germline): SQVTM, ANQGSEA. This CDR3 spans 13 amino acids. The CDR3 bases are TGCAGCGTTGTGACACCGAACACCGGGGAGCTGTTTTTT. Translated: CSVVTPNTGELFF.

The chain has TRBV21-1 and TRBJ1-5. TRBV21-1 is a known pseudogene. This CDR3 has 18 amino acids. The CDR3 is CASSKALPGTLVHQPQHF. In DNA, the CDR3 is TGTGCCAGCAGCAAAGCGCTTCCAGGGACTTTGGTTCATCAGCCCCAGCATTTT.

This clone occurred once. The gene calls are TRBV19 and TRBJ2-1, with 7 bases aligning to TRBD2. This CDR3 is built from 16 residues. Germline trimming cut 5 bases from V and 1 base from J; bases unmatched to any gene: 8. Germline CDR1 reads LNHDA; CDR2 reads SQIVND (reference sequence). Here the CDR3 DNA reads TGTGCCAGTAGTCCGGGGGGAAGAAGGTCCTACAATGAGCAGTTCTTC. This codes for CASSPGGRRSYNEQFF.

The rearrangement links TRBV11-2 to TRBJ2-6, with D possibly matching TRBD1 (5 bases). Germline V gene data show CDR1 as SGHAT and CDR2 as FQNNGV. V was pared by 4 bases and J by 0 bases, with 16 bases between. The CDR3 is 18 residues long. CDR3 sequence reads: CASSSRMATGSGANVLTF. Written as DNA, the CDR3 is TGTGCCAGCAGCTCCCGTATGGCTACAGGCTCTGGGGCCAACGTCCTGACTTTC.

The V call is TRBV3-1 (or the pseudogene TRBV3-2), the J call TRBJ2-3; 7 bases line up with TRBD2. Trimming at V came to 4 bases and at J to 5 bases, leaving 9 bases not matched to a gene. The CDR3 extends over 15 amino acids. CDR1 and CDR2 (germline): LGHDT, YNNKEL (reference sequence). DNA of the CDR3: TGTGCCAGCAGCCGTCTGCGCGGGGGAGGAGATACGCAGTATTTT. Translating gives CASSRLRGGGDTQYF.

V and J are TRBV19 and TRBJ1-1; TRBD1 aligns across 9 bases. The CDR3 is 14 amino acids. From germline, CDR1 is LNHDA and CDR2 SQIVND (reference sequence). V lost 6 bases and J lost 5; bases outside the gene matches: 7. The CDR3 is CASRHRGLGTEAFF. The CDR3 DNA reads TGTGCCAGTAGGCACAGGGGGCTAGGGACTGAAGCTTTCTTT.

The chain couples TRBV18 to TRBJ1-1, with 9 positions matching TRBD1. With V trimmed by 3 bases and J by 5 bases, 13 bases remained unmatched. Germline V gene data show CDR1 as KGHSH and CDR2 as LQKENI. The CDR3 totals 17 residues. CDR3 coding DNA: TGTGCCAGCTCACCTAGGACAGGGGTGATCGGAAAAACTGAAGCTTTCTTT. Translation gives CASSPRTGVIGKTEAFF.